This TCR beta chain derives from a study of blood T cell repertoires in COVID-19. The overall study: There were acute and convalescent COVID-19 samples, and they came from the United States, Italy and Spain.

Clones were sequenced by immunoSEQ multiplex PCR, and TCRdb holds only the in-frame ones, with some missing. The table includes about 92,000 clones, 80% detected once. Trimming took 2 bases from V and 5 from J, leaving 12 bases between them. CDR1 and CDR2 from the germline V gene are SGHVS and FNYEAQ. The CDR3 has 14 residues. Input material: peripheral blood. This chain connects TRBV7-6 to TRBJ1-1; D remains unclear. This TCR was recovered from a man aged 45 to 65 who had recovered from COVID-19. CDR3 nucleotide sequence: TGTGCCAGCAGCTTACTCTCTGGGCTGACTGAAGCTTTCTTT. This codes for CASSLLSGLTEAFF. Combining the CDR3 with reference TRBV7-6 and TRBJ1-1 gives the whole variable domain GAGVSQSPRYKVTKRGQDVALRCDPISGHVSLYWYRQALGQGPEFLTYFNYEAQQDKSGLPNDRFSAERPEGSISTLTIQRTEQRDSAMYRCASSLLSGLTEAFFGQGTRLTVV.